A selection of T cell receptor beta chains follows, all from one sample in a study of T-cell memory formation after mild COVID-19. Each CDR3 protein gets one entry after TCRdb re-called the 5' RACE reads with MiXCR. Of roughly 150,000 distinct CDR3 sequences detected, roughly 15% appear once; the ten largest clones hold over 12%. Sequenced: PBMCs or a T cell subset sorted from them (not recorded which). These receptors all come from an adult woman who had mild COVID-19 (a few samples of this study predate the infection). Cell type and time point are not known. CDR3s include the opening cysteine and the closing phenylalanine or tryptophan. A D gene is named only where the DNA matches it firmly. Rows give clone size only sometimes, using once, few, many, or a class for an expanded clone.

-	TRBJ2-7	once	TRBV15	16	CATSSLEQGTVYEQYF	TGTGCCACCAGCAGCCTAGAACAGGGGACTGTCTACGAGCAGTACTTC
-	TRBJ2-7	few	TRBV6-2/TRBV6-3	13	CASSYGASYEQYF	TGTGCCAGCAGTTATGGGGCCAGCTACGAGCAGTACTTC
-	TRBJ1-3	-	TRBV18	13	CASSPFLGDTIYF	TGTGCCAGCTCACCATTTTTGGGTGACACCATATATTTT
TRBD2	TRBJ2-7	few	TRBV4-1	16	CASSQDTSGRGNEQYF	TGCGCCAGCAGCCAAGATACTAGCGGGAGAGGTAACGAGCAGTACTTC
-	TRBJ1-3	-	TRBV5-4	17	CASSPTPTQGSGNTIYF	TGTGCCAGCAGTCCGACCCCCACACAGGGTTCTGGAAACACCATATATTTT
-	TRBJ2-1	-	TRBV5-1	15	CASSPPGLPGNEQFF	TGCGCCAGCAGCCCCCCGGGACTCCCAGGCAATGAGCAGTTCTTC
TRBD2	TRBJ2-3	-	TRBV11-2	17	CASSLDLTSGVADTQYF	TGTGCCAGCAGCTTAGACCTGACTAGCGGGGTCGCAGATACGCAGTATTTT
TRBD2	TRBJ2-1	few	TRBV12-3/TRBV12-4	16	CASSPGLAGAHNEQFF	TGTGCCAGCAGTCCTGGACTAGCGGGAGCCCACAATGAGCAGTTCTTC
-	TRBJ2-7	-	TRBV20-1	14	CSARRQENSYEQYF	TGCAGTGCTAGAAGACAGGAAAACTCCTACGAGCAGTACTTC
-	TRBJ2-5	few	TRBV3-1	12	CASSPTEARQYF	TGTGCCAGCAGTCCTACGGAGGCTAGGCAGTACTTC
-	TRBJ2-2	few	TRBV2	16	CASSGTPLLGTGELFF	TGTGCCAGCAGTGGGACACCCCTTTTGGGCACCGGGGAGCTGTTTTTT
TRBD1	TRBJ1-1	-	TRBV15	14	CATSRLDRASEAFF	TGTGCCACCAGCAGGTTAGACAGGGCGTCTGAAGCTTTCTTT
TRBD2	TRBJ2-1	many	TRBV5-1	15	CASSLGGTSGNGRLF	TGCGCCAGCAGCTTGGGAGGGACTAGCGGGAATGGACGGCTCTTC
-	TRBJ2-7	many	TRBV6-5	13	CASSYVAGNEQYF	TGTGCCAGCAGTTACGTGGCGGGGAACGAGCAGTACTTC
TRBD1	TRBJ2-1	-	TRBV29-1	15	CSVSPRGQGVTGQFF	TGCAGCGTTAGCCCCAGGGGACAGGGTGTTACAGGGCAGTTCTTC
-	TRBJ2-5	-	TRBV20-1	15	CSVCRDPGLQETQYF	TGCAGCGTATGCCGGGACCCGGGGCTCCAAGAGACCCAGTACTTC
TRBD2	TRBJ2-3	few	TRBV20-1	14	CSAPTGLVSNTQYF	TGCAGTGCGCCTACGGGACTAGTCTCAAATACGCAGTATTTT
TRBD1	TRBJ1-1	many	TRBV7-2	14	CASSLGSGGTEAFF	TGTGCCAGCAGCTTAGGGTCAGGGGGCACTGAAGCTTTCTTT
TRBD1	TRBJ2-2	-	TRBV24-1	17	CATSDPGTGLASGELFF	TGTGCCACCAGTGATCCGGGGACAGGGTTGGCTTCCGGGGAGCTGTTTTTT
TRBD2	TRBJ2-3	few	TRBV7-9	19	CASSSSGTSGGTSTDTQYF	TGTGCCAGCAGCTCCTCCGGGACTAGCGGGGGGACTAGCACAGATACGCAGTATTTT
TRBD2	TRBJ2-1	few	TRBV12-3/TRBV12-4	15	CASSSSGRTYNEQFF	TGTGCCAGCAGTTCGAGCGGGAGGACCTACAATGAGCAGTTCTTC
TRBD1	TRBJ2-6	-	TRBV5-1	16	CASSHAGGAGANVLTF	TGCGCCAGCAGCCACGCAGGGGGCGCTGGGGCCAACGTCCTGACTTTC
TRBD2	TRBJ2-5	few	TRBV12-3/TRBV12-4	17	CASSFRTSGRARETQYF	TGTGCCAGCAGTTTTCGGACTAGCGGGAGGGCCAGGGAGACCCAGTACTTC
TRBD1	TRBJ1-1	-	TRBV12-3/TRBV12-4	14	CASTITGGNTEAFF	TGTGCCAGCACCATAACAGGGGGGAACACTGAAGCTTTCTTT
-	TRBJ2-1	many	TRBV5-1	15	CASSLASAGAREQFF	TGCGCCAGCAGCTTGGCCAGCGCGGGGGCTCGGGAGCAGTTCTTC
-	TRBJ2-1	-	TRBV2	13	CASSVLRDNEQFF	TGTGCCAGCAGTGTTTTGAGGGACAATGAGCAGTTCTTC
TRBD2	TRBJ2-7	-	TRBV29-1	13	CSVAGRAGHEQYF	TGCAGCGTTGCGGGGAGGGCCGGCCACGAGCAGTACTTC
TRBD2	TRBJ2-5	few	TRBV27	15	CASSLSLAGVETQYF	TGTGCCAGCAGTTTATCTCTAGCGGGAGTTGAGACCCAGTACTTC
-	TRBJ2-1	few	TRBV7-2	16	CASSLGLRRSRDEQFF	TGTGCCAGCAGCTTAGGTCTGAGGCGGAGTCGGGATGAGCAGTTCTTC
-	TRBJ1-2	few	TRBV29-1	12	CSVELFPYGYTF	TGCAGCGTTGAACTATTCCCCTATGGCTACACCTTC
TRBD2	TRBJ2-1	few	TRBV20-1	16	CSARALAGGRYNEQFF	TGCAGTGCTAGAGCTCTAGCGGGGGGGCGCTACAATGAGCAGTTCTTC
TRBD1	TRBJ2-2	few	TRBV2	16	CASSFVQGANTGELFF	TGTGCCAGCAGCTTCGTACAGGGGGCGAACACCGGGGAGCTGTTTTTT